Here is one T cell receptor (beta chain) with its context. Its antigen is still unknown. The sample originates from a study of post-analysis software for immune sequencing data. Study-wide findings and caveats: Comparison of patients with controls showed 5 or 6 TRBV segments more frequent in patients, TRBV5-6, TRBV5-1 and TRBV20-1 among them.

Unique molecular identifiers had been added to the TCR beta cDNA libraries. Between roughly 1 and 10 million T cells gave rise to hundreds of thousands of cDNA molecules. TCRdb re-derived calls from the PCR reads in MiXCR, one entry per CDR3 protein. Here the sample spans almost 700,000 distinct CDR3 sequences, approximately 60% being singletons. Looked up from germline, CDR1 is SGDLS and CDR2 is YYNGEE. The CDR3 runs to 14 residues. The germline V and J ends were trimmed by 3 bases and 2 bases, with 10 bases remaining between them. Material for sequencing was blood. This TCR was sampled from a girl aged 2-15 years with multiple sclerosis. The J gene is TRBJ2-3, the V gene TRBV9; D not certain. The CDR3 region is CASSARTPTDTQYF. The CDR3 nucleotides read TGTGCCAGCAGCGCGAGGACCCCCACAGATACGCAGTATTTT.